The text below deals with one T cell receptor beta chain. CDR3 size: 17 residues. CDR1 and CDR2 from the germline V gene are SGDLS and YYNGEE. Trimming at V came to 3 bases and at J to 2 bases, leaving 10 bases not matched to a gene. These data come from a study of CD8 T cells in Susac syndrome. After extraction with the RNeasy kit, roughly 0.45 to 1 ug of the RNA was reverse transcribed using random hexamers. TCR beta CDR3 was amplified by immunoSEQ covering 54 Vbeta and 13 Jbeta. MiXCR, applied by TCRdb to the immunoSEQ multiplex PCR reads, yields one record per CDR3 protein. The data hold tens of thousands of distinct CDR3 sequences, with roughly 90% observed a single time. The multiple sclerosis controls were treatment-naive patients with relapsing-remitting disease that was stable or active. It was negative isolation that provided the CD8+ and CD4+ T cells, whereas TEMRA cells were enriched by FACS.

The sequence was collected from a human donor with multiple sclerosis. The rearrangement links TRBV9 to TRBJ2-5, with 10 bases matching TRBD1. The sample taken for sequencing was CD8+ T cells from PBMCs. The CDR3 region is CASSAAAGTGAQETQYF. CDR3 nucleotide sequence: TGTGCCAGCAGCGCCGCCGCGGGGACAGGGGCACAAGAGACCCAGTACTTC.